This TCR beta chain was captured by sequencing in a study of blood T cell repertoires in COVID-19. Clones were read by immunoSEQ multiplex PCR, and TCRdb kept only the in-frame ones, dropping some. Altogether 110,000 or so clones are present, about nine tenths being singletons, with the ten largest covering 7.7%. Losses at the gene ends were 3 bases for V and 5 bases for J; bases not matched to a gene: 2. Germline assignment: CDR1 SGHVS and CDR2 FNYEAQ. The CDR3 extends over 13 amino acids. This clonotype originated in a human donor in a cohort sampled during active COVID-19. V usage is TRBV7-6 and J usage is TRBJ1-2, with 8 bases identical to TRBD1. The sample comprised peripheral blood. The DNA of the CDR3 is TGTGCCAGCAGCTTGGACAGGGATTATGGCTACACCTTC. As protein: CASSLDRDYGYTF.